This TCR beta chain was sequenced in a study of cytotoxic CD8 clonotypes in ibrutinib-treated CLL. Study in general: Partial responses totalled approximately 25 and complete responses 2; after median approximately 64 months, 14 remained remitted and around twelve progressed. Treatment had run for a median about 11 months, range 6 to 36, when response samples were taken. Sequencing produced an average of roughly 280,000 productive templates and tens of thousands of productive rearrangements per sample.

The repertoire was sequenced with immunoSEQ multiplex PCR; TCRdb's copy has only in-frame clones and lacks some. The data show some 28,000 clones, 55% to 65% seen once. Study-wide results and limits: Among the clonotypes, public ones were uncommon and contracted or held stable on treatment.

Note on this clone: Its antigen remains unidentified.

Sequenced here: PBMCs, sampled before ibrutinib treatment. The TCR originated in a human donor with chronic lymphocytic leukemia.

In nucleotides, the CDR3 is TGTGCCAGCAGCAGAGGGGGGACAGGGAGTTACGAGCAGTACTTC. It yields the protein CASSRGGTGSYEQYF. The chain uses TRBV9 and TRBJ2-7; 9 bases map to TRBD1. J lost 4 bases, V lost 4 bases, and 9 bases had no gene match. Looked up from germline, CDR1 is SGDLS and CDR2 is YYNGEE. The CDR3 totals 15 residues.